The T cell receptor beta chain under discussion was sequenced for a study of blood T cell repertoires in COVID-19. Study at large: Acute and convalescent COVID-19 specimens originated in the United States, Italy and Spain. The analysed material was cDNA or gDNA that came from T cells, B-cell-depleted T cells, or PBMCs.

A Seattle source enrolled patients during active infection and followed them longitudinally. Per the authors' pipeline: Reference gene primer amplification in the assay estimated nucleated cell counts. Assay used: immunoSEQ multiplex PCR; TCRdb lists only in-frame clones, some missing. That table gives V, J and clone size, and the DNA gave D and trimming. The sample holds hundreds of thousands of clones, about 89% seen once. J was trimmed by 9 bases and V by 4 bases; bases with no gene match: 5. Germline CDR1 reads SGHRS; CDR2 reads YFSETQ. This CDR3 comprises 14 residues. The receptor was isolated from a woman aged 45-60 years with COVID-19, enrolled during active disease. Sequencing input: peripheral blood. V usage is TRBV5-1 and J usage is TRBJ1-6, with TRBD1 matching over 9 bases. The CDR3 coding sequence is TGCGCCAGCAGCCTGGGACAGGGCGGTTCACCCCTCCACTTT. Its translation: CASSLGQGGSPLHF.